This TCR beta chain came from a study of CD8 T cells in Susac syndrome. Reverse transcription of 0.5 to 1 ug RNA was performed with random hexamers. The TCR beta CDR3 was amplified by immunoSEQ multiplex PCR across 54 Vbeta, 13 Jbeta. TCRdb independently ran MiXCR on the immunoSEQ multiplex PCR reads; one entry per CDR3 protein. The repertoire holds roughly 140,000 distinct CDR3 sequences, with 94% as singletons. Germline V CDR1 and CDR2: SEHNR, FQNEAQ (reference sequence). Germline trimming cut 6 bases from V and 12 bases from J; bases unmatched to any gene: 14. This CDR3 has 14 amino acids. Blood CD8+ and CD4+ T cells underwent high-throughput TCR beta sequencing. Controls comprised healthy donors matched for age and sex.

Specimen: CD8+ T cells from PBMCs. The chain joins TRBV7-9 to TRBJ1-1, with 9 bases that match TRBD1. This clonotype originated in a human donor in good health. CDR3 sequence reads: CASSFPGQGVGSFF. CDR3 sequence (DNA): TGTGCCAGCAGTTTCCCGGGACAGGGAGTAGGATCTTTCTTT.